There are a few counts of the clone carrying this T cell receptor beta chain. The antigen is unknown. RNA transcripts provided the source from which TCR beta CDR3 regions were amplified. RT-PCR in the first round (using the HTBI primer set) targeted the TCR CDR3. TCRdb independently ran MiXCR on the multiplex PCR reads; one entry per CDR3 protein. The repertoire holds hundreds of thousands of distinct CDR3 sequences, around 15% seen once, with roughly 10% in the top ten. This sample is drawn from a study of T cells in Graves' hyperthyroidism and ophthalmopathy. Study-level information: Peripheral blood was secured at the point of initial diagnosis, before any treatment. Study-wide results and caveats: Most thyroid clonotypes that were expanded above 0.001 also turned up in blood.

Germline-derived CDR1 and CDR2 are LNHDA and SQIVND (reference sequence). The ends were cut back, 4 bases at V and 5 bases at J, with 11 bases in the middle. This CDR3 has 13 amino acids. Stable disease denoted Graves' hyperthyroidism without ophthalmopathy progression within 18 months. Around 10 ml fresh peripheral blood yielded the PBMCs. V and J are TRBV19 and TRBJ1-1; D possibly corresponds to TRBD1 (5 bases). The sample comprised blood. This TCR was recovered from a woman aged 18 to 35 with Graves' hyperthyroidism. This CDR3 is CASSTGSRTEAFF. In nucleotides, the CDR3 is TGTGCCAGTAGTACAGGGAGTCGGACTGAAGCTTTCTTT. Complete variable domain (other parts from reference TRBV19 and TRBJ1-1): DGGITQSPKYLFRKEGQNVTLSCEQNLNHDAMYWYRQDPGQGLRLIYYSQIVNDFQKGDIAEGYSVSREKKESFPLTVTSAQKNPTAFYLCASSTGSRTEAFFGQGTRLTVV.